These 31 T cell receptor beta chains share one sample of origin, sequenced in a study of OX40 agonist ivuxolimab in advanced cancers. TCRdb's copy holds only in-frame clones and misses some; the assay was immunoSEQ multiplex PCR. The sample has about 98,000 clones, 85% to 95% seen once. The input for sequencing was CD4+ or CD8+ T cells sorted from blood, taken in a trial of the OX40 agonist ivuxolimab. These receptors all stem from an adult with an advanced solid tumor such as melanoma, head and neck, liver or kidney cancer.

V gene TRBV14 combines with J gene TRBJ2-3, with D maybe TRBD2 (5 bases). The CDR3 extends over 11 amino acids. Germline CDR1 is SGHDN and CDR2 is FVKESK. DNA of the CDR3: TGTGCTGTCGCGGAGGCAGATACGCAGTATTTT. It translates to CAVAEADTQYF.

This chain uses TRBV10-3 with TRBJ1-5, with D possibly matching TRBD1 (5 bases). V lost 0 bases, J lost 6 bases, and 15 bases lay in between. The CDR3 has 16 amino acids. Germline V lookup: CDR1 ENHRY, CDR2 SYGVKD. The CDR3 DNA sequence: TGTGCCATCAGTGAGTCTACGCGGCAGGGCGTTCAGCCCCAGCATTTT. This gives the protein CAISESTRQGVQPQHF.

Turning to this clone: This CDR3 is also generated by other DNA sequences in the sample. The chain uses TRBV20-1 and TRBJ2-3; D is uncertain. There are 11 residues in the CDR3. Trimming took 3 bases from V and 1 from J, leaving 2 bases between them. Germline CDR1 and CDR2: DFQATT and SNEGSKA (reference sequence). CDR3 loop: CSASRTDTQYF. CDR3 coding DNA: TGCAGTGCTAGTCGCACAGATACGCAGTATTTT.

This chain uses TRBV6-5 with TRBJ2-3; a possible D gene is TRBD2 (6 bases). The CDR3 has 13 residues. The ends were cut back, 6 bases at V and 1 base at J, with 8 bases in the middle. The germline V gene has CDR1 MNHEY and CDR2 SVGAGI. For the CDR3, the DNA is TGTGCCAGCAGGACGGGGGGCACAGATACGCAGTATTTT. Translating it yields CASRTGGTDTQYF.

V and J are TRBV11-3 and TRBJ2-5, with 8 bases matching TRBD2. V shed 1 base and J 1 base; nucleotides not matched to a gene: 2. The CDR3 covers 15 residues. CDR1 is SGHNT and CDR2 is YENEEA in the germline V gene. The CDR3 region has the DNA TGTGCCAGCAGCTTAGCGGGGGGGAGCCAAGAGACCCAGTACTTC. This encodes CASSLAGGSQETQYF.

V gene TRBV14 combines with J gene TRBJ1-5; D might be TRBD1 (5 bases). Trimming pared 1 base from V and 9 bases from J, leaving 16 bases between. The CDR3 consists of 15 residues. Looked up from germline, CDR1 is SGHDN and CDR2 is FVKESK. Here the CDR3 reads CASSQGVGGGGPQHF. In nucleotides, the CDR3 is TGTGCCAGCAGCCAAGGGGTCGGCGGCGGGGGGCCCCAGCATTTT.

The chain employs TRBV19 and TRBJ1-5; D gene ambiguous. Between the trimmed V and J ends, which lost 7 bases and 0 bases, there was a span of 10 bases. In germline, CDR1 is LNHDA, CDR2 SQIVND (reference sequence). This CDR3 comprises 14 residues. The CDR3 is CASMASHSNQPQHF. The CDR3 region has the DNA TGTGCCAGTATGGCCAGCCATAGCAATCAGCCCCAGCATTTT. Full variable domain (remainder filled in from reference TRBV19 and TRBJ1-5): DGGITQSPKYLFRKEGQNVTLSCEQNLNHDAMYWYRQDPGQGLRLIYYSQIVNDFQKGDIAEGYSVSREKKESFPLTVTSAQKNPTAFYLCASMASHSNQPQHFGDGTRLSIL.

The chain links TRBV6-1 to TRBJ1-5; D is unclear. The CDR3 has 13 amino acids. V lost 7 bases and J lost 5, with 12 bases in between. Germline V gives CDR1 MNHNS, CDR2 SASEGT. This CDR3 reads CASTLNRDQPQHF. DNA of the CDR3: TGTGCCAGCACTTTGAATAGGGATCAGCCCCAGCATTTT.

The rearrangement joins TRBV29-1 to TRBJ1-1, with 7 bases that match TRBD1. The V and J ends lost 7 bases and 1 base, in that order; junction bases with no gene match: 6. CDR1 and CDR2 from the germline V gene are SQVTM and ANQGSEA. There are 13 residues in the CDR3. The CDR3 DNA follows: TGCAGCGCCCCCAGGGGGTCGAACACTGAAGCTTTCTTT. Protein: CSAPRGSNTEAFF.

A few counts support this clone. This chain uses TRBV6-5 with TRBJ1-2; D gene uncertain. This CDR3 is built from 15 residues. Per the germline V gene, CDR1 is MNHEY and CDR2 is SVGAGI. Trimming left V 0 bases short and J 8 bases short, with 16 bases between. The CDR3 sequence: CASSYSIGPTAGYTF. DNA of the CDR3: TGTGCCAGCAGTTACTCGATTGGTCCAACGGCAGGCTACACCTTC.

The genes are TRBV6-6 and TRBJ1-6; possible D gene TRBD1, 6 bases. Germline loops: CDR1 MNHNY, CDR2 SVGAGI (reference sequence). With 6 bases removed from V and 10 bases from J, the gap between germline ends came to 19 bases. The CDR3 length is 15 residues. The CDR3 loop reads CASRSPQGQGSPLHF. CDR3 coding DNA: TGTGCCAGCAGAAGCCCCCAGGGGCAAGGGTCACCCCTCCACTTT.

The V gene is TRBV10-3, the J gene TRBJ1-2; D perhaps matches TRBD1 (5 bases). The germline V and J ends were trimmed by 11 bases and 8 bases, with 15 bases remaining between them. The CDR3 runs 11 residues. Per the germline V gene, CDR1 is ENHRY and CDR2 is SYGVKD. This CDR3 reads CAVLRGRGYTF. The CDR3, as DNA: TGTGCCGTCCTGCGGGGACGGGGCTACACCTTC.

The chain is built from TRBV18 and TRBJ1-2; maybe TRBD1 (5 bases). V lost 6 bases to trimming and J lost 3 bases, with 11 bases between them. CDR1 KGHSH and CDR2 LQKENI come from the germline V gene. This CDR3 is 13 amino acids long. CDR3 residues: CASSLQGDYGYTF. The CDR3 coding sequence is TGTGCCAGCTCCCTTCAAGGGGACTATGGCTACACCTTC.

The chain recombines TRBV19 with TRBJ2-1, with 9 nucleotides matching TRBD2. CDR1 and CDR2 (germline): LNHDA, SQIVND (reference sequence). J gave up 4 bases and V 8 bases, and 6 bases lay outside the gene matches. CDR3 length equals 14 residues. CDR3 DNA sequence: TGTGCCAGTTCCCCTAGCGGGGATTACAATGAGCAGTTCTTC. Its protein is CASSPSGDYNEQFF.

This clone was counted once. The genes are TRBV6-1 and TRBJ2-3; D call uncertain. The CDR3 totals 12 residues. V was shortened by 0 bases and J by 5 bases, with 3 bases between the two germline ends. Germline V CDR1 and CDR2: MNHNS, SASEGT. The CDR3 here is CASSEALDTQYF. The CDR3 DNA reads TGTGCCAGCAGTGAAGCGTTAGATACGCAGTATTTT.

The rearrangement uses TRBV5-1 and TRBJ2-1, with unresolved D. Germline CDR1 reads SGHRS; CDR2 reads YFSETQ. The V gene lost 0 bases and the J gene lost 1 base, with 8 bases spanning the gap. This CDR3 region has 15 residues. The CDR3 DNA follows: TGCGCCAGCAGCTTGGCCCTTATTTCCTACAATGAGCAGTTCTTC. Residues: CASSLALISYNEQFF.

The chain carries TRBV2 and TRBJ2-7; D is uncertain. The V and J ends lost 6 bases and 2 bases respectively, with 11 bases between them. The CDR3 totals 13 residues. Per germline, CDR1 SNHLY and CDR2 FYNNEI. CDR3 region: CASRVSGTYEQYV. The CDR3 nucleotides read TGTGCCAGCAGGGTCAGTGGGACCTACGAGCAGTACGTC.

The chain couples TRBV5-6 to TRBJ2-3, with D uncertain. Between the trimmed V and J ends, which lost 4 bases and 1 base, there was a span of 4 bases. The CDR3 covers 12 residues. CDR1 and CDR2 from the germline V gene are SGHDT and YYEEEE. The DNA for the CDR3 is TGTGCCAGCAGCCGCCGCACAGATACGCAGTATTTT. Its translation: CASSRRTDTQYF.

J is TRBJ2-1 and V is TRBV2; TRBD2 is a possible D gene (6 bases). Trimming cost V 7 bases and J 3 bases, with 13 bases left between them. The germline gives CDR1 SNHLY, CDR2 FYNNEI. The CDR3 contains 14 residues. The DNA for the CDR3 is TGTGCCAGCAAACCGGGAGCGGACTACAATGAGCAGTTCTTC. This encodes CASKPGADYNEQFF.

This rearrangement joins TRBV27 to TRBJ2-1; TRBD1 matches at 9 bases. The CDR3 is 19 residues long. CDR1 and CDR2 (germline): MNHEY, SMNVEV (reference sequence). J was trimmed by 4 bases and V by 4 bases; bases with no gene match: 17. The CDR3 loop reads CASSSAGLGTGSWYNEQFF. The CDR3 bases are TGTGCCAGCAGTTCCGCAGGCTTGGGGACAGGGTCATGGTACAATGAGCAGTTCTTC.

This sequence joins TRBV7-2 and TRBJ2-3; D unclear. V dropped 3 bases and J dropped 4 bases, with 8 bases sitting between them. Germline CDR1 is SGHTA and CDR2 is FQGNSA. The CDR3 consists of 13 residues. CDR3 in DNA: TGTGCCAGCAGCTTGGCCATGGCAGATACGCAGTATTTT. Its protein is CASSLAMADTQYF. Looking up the rest from reference TRBV7-2 and TRBJ2-3 gives the full variable domain: GAGVSQSPSNKVTEKGKDVELRCDPISGHTALYWYRQSLGQGLEFLIYFQGNSAPDKSGLPSDRFSAERTGGSVSTLTIQRTQQEDSAVYLCASSLAMADTQYFGPGTRLTVL.

The chain links TRBV7-2 to TRBJ1-6; no reliable D call. Trimming cost V 3 bases and J 11 bases, with 17 bases left between them. The length of the CDR3 is 15 residues. The germline gives CDR1 SGHTA, CDR2 FQGNSA. The CDR3 loop is CASSFLGAEAAPLHF. CDR3 nucleotide sequence: TGTGCCAGCAGCTTCTTGGGCGCCGAGGCGGCACCCCTCCACTTT.

Details on this clone: One end of the junction varies from germline; a read error may be responsible. This sequence joins TRBV5-6 and TRBJ1-1; 11 nucleotides line up with TRBD1. CDR1 and CDR2 (germline): SGHDT, YYEEEE. The CDR3 runs 13 residues. The CDR3 spells CASSLRTGGPKVF. In nucleotides, the CDR3 is TGTGCCAGCAGCCTCCGGACAGGGGGCCCTAAAGTCTTT.

This clone has a single count. The V call is TRBV7-9, the J call TRBJ2-1; 7 positions agree with TRBD2. The CDR3 sequence is 14 residues long. Germline CDR1 SEHNR, CDR2 FQNEAQ (reference sequence). The J segment lost 2 bases and the V segment lost 8 bases, leaving 6 bases of the junction unmatched. CDR3 DNA sequence: TGTGCCAGCTCTAGCGGCAACCCCTACAATGAGCAGTTCTTC. Its translation: CASSSGNPYNEQFF.

This chain connects TRBV25-1 to TRBJ2-5; D not resolved. This CDR3 comprises 12 residues. Germline V gene data show CDR1 as MGHDK and CDR2 as SYGVNS. Trimming took 6 bases from V and 3 from J, leaving 8 bases between them. CDR3 bases: TGTGCCAGCAGCGTGCAGGAAGAGACCCAGTACTTC. Translated: CASSVQEETQYF.

The genes are TRBV18 and TRBJ1-6; TRBD1 aligns across 10 bases. The CDR3 contains 15 residues. V lost 4 bases and J lost 8; bases outside the gene matches: 5. Germline CDR1 KGHSH, CDR2 LQKENI. This CDR3 reads CASSLDRGQYSPLHF. The CDR3, as DNA: TGTGCCAGCTCACTCGACAGGGGGCAGTATTCACCCCTCCACTTT.

J is TRBJ2-1 and V is TRBV7-2, with TRBD2 matching over 12 bases. Germline V gene lookup returns CDR1 SGHTA and CDR2 FQGNSA. Losses at the gene ends were 6 bases for V and 4 bases for J; bases not matched to a gene: 4. CDR3 length: 15 amino acids. CDR3 region: CASSQTSGSYNEQFF. DNA of the CDR3: TGTGCCAGCAGTCAGACTAGCGGGAGTTACAATGAGCAGTTCTTC.

The chain links TRBV7-6 to TRBJ2-3; the match to TRBD1 covers 8 bases. CDR3 length: 15 residues. J was trimmed by 2 bases and V by 6 bases; bases with no gene match: 7. Germline CDR1 reads SGHVS; CDR2 reads FNYEAQ. The CDR3, as DNA: TGTGCCAGCAGTTCACAGGGGGGAACCACAGATACGCAGTATTTT. Translation gives CASSSQGGTTDTQYF.

The chain has TRBV11-2 and TRBJ2-1; 10 nucleotides line up with TRBD1. Germline V gives CDR1 SGHAT, CDR2 FQNNGV. The CDR3 is 15 residues long. V lost 4 bases to trimming and J lost 9 bases; unmatched junction nucleotides: 9. This CDR3 is CASSSSGQGYAEQFF. The CDR3 region has the DNA TGTGCCAGCAGCTCGTCGGGACAGGGGTATGCTGAGCAGTTCTTC.

In DNA form, the CDR3 reads TGTGCCAGCAGCTTAATCAGGTCTAGCGGGGGACAGGGGGATGAGCAGTTCTTC. It translates to CASSLIRSSGGQGDEQFF. The chain couples TRBV7-2 to TRBJ2-1, with a possible D match to TRBD1 (11 bases). This CDR3 spans 18 amino acids. The germline CDR1 and CDR2 sequences are SGHTA and FQGNSA. The V end was cut by 2 bases, the J end by 8 bases, with 25 bases between.

The genes are TRBV9 and TRBJ1-4, with TRBD1 matching 8 bases. This CDR3 comprises 15 residues. Germline-derived CDR1 and CDR2 are SGDLS and YYNGEE. Trimming at V came to 0 bases and at J to 7 bases, leaving 5 bases not matched to a gene. The CDR3 sequence is CASSVAGGLSEKLFF. Written as DNA, the CDR3 is TGTGCCAGCAGCGTAGCAGGGGGCTTAAGTGAAAAACTGTTTTTT.